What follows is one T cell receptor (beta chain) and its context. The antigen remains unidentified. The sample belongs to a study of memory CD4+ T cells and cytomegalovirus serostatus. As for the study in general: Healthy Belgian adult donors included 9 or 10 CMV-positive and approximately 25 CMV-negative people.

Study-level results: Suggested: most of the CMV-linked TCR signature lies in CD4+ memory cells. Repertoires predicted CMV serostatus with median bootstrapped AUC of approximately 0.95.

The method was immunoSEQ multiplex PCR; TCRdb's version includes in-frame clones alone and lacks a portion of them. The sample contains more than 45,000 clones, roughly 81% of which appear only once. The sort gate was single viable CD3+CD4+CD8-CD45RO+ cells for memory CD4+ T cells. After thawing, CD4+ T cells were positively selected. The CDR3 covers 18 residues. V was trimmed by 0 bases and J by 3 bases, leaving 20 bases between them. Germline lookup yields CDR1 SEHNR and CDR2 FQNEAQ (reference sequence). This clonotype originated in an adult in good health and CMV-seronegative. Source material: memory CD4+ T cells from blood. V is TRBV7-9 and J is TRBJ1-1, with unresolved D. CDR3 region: CASSLAFGGSRRDTEAFF. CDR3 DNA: TGTGCCAGCAGCTTAGCGTTCGGTGGTTCAAGGAGGGACACTGAAGCTTTCTTT.